This TCR beta chain was found in a study of somatic mutations in cytotoxic T cells in rheumatoid arthritis. Whole-study results and caveats: A significant difference in CD8+ T-cell clonality was not found between rheumatoid arthritis patients and age-matched healthy controls. The study found CD8+ clonality increased with age in rheumatoid arthritis patients, not healthy controls. The study found that the largest CD8+ clone exceeded 20% of CD8+ cells in about an eighth of the roughly 65 patients. No antigen targets were known for the expanded CD8+ clones.

Here immunoSEQ multiplex PCR was the method, and the copy in TCRdb shows in-frame clones only, minus some. Of about 26,000 clones listed, 82% are singletons. Notes on this clone: The antigen is not known.

V was trimmed by 3 bases and J by 0 bases, leaving 5 bases between them. CDR3 length equals 13 residues. The germline V gene has CDR1 ENHRY and CDR2 SYGVKD. Material: CD8+ T cells sorted from blood. The V and J genes are TRBV10-3 and TRBJ1-1; D remains ambiguous. The clonotype comes from a man aged 45-65 years in good health. CDR3 nucleotide sequence: TGTGCCATCAGTGACAGATTGAACACTGAAGCTTTCTTT. Its translation is CAISDRLNTEAFF.